The clone carrying this TCR beta chain has more than one count but fewer than ten. The CDR3 is made up of 15 amino acids. The germline gives CDR1 MGHDK, CDR2 SYGVNS. J lost 3 bases, V lost 7 bases, and 5 bases had no gene match. These data are taken from a study of early T cells in non-severe SARS-CoV-2 infection. One entry per CDR3 protein results from TCRdb running MiXCR on the 5' RACE reads. Here the sample spans approximately 38,000 distinct CDR3 sequences, around 4.1% being singletons. The source material was whole blood. The TCR sequence derives from an adult who was a healthcare worker with PCR-confirmed SARS-CoV-2 infection or an uninfected control (not recorded which). This chain connects TRBV25-1 to TRBJ2-1; TRBD2 matches 11 bases. The CDR3 region is CASNKLAGDYNEQFF. The DNA for the CDR3 is TGTGCCAGCAACAAACTAGCGGGGGACTACAATGAGCAGTTCTTC.